This passage covers 2 T cell receptor beta chains from one sample sequenced in a study of regulatory T cells in long-lasting Graves disease. Assembly of TCR beta libraries relied on iRepertoire HTBI primers together with Arm-PCR of CDR3 regions. TCRdb reprocessed the multiplex PCR reads with MiXCR, giving one entry per CDR3 protein. The sample has approximately 300,000 distinct CDR3 sequences, about 20% seen once. As to time point: newly diagnosed GD, antithyroid drugs for less than 3 months. Researchers made the TCR library from RNA that was extracted from PBMCs. The input for sequencing was peripheral blood mononuclear cells (PBMCs), taken at new diagnosis, from a patient treated with antithyroid drugs. The receptors shown here come from a female donor with Graves disease.

Notes on this clonotype: The CDR3 does not end in the conserved phenylalanine or tryptophan, so this is likely a read error. Because the CDR3's place on the DNA is in doubt, the DNA is left out and the CDR3 is given as listed by TCRdb. The rearrangement uses TRBV3-1 and TRBJ1-2; the tabulated D call, TRBD1, remains unverified against the DNA. The CDR3 is 12 amino acids long, termini counted. In germline, CDR1 is LGHDT, CDR2 YNNKEL (reference sequence). CDR3 in amino acids: CASSQDKRPLAC.

Points on this clonotype: A clone one base away is much larger, so this may be a read error. The rearrangement uses TRBV6-1 and TRBJ2-1, with no clear D. The closer fit of TRBJ2-7 to the DNA end suggests the J call may be wrong. This CDR3 region has 13 residues. Germline values: CDR1 MNHNS, CDR2 SASEGT. The CDR3 DNA sequence: TGTGCCAGCAGCTTAGTAGTGTCCGATGAGCAGTACTTC. It codes for CASSLVVSDEQYF.